These T cell receptor beta chains were read from a single sample in a study of Ad26.COV2.S vaccination and SARS-CoV-2 variants. Produced via immunoSEQ multiplex PCR; TCRdb's table is partial and in-frame only. This table has some 400,000 clones, about 88% appearing once. The sample consisted of peripheral blood, taken in a trial of Ad26.COV2.S vaccine versus placebo. The origin of the receptors is a person between 18 and 60 years old who received the Ad26.COV2.S COVID-19 vaccine or a placebo. The CDR3 runs from the conserved cysteine through the conserved F or W. D genes are given only for firm matches. Expanded clones get a size class; other rows say once, few or many, or leave the size out.

d_call | j_call | clone_size | v_call | cdr3_aa | cdr3_nt
TRBD1 | TRBJ1-2 | NA | TRBV28 | CASRPPGGVRGYTF | TGTGCCAGCAGACCACCAGGGGGCGTTCGTGGCTACACCTTC
NA | TRBJ2-1 | NA | TRBV12-3/TRBV12-4 | CASSLSRNEQFF | TGTGCCAGCAGTTTATCGAGAAATGAGCAGTTCTTC
TRBD1 | TRBJ1-1 | NA | TRBV5-1 | CASSAEGQGAEAFF | TGCGCCAGCAGCGCCGAGGGACAGGGGGCTGAAGCTTTCTTT
NA | TRBJ1-4 | NA | TRBV5-4 | CASSLTGATNEKLFF | TGTGCCAGCAGCTTGACAGGTGCAACTAATGAAAAACTGTTTTTT
NA | TRBJ2-1 | many | TRBV7-9 | CASSHLYNEQFF | TGTGCCAGCAGCCACCTTTACAATGAGCAGTTCTTC
TRBD1 | TRBJ2-7 | NA | TRBV10-1 | CASSPGGQGTTGQYF | TGCGCCAGCAGCCCCGGGGGACAGGGAACTACAGGGCAGTACTTC
TRBD2 | TRBJ2-7 | NA | TRBV29-1 | CSVNGLLGLAGVASYEQYF | TGCAGCGTTAACGGACTCCTCGGACTAGCGGGAGTTGCCTCCTACGAGCAGTACTTC
TRBD1 | TRBJ2-3 | NA | TRBV7-3 | CASSPHGQGAGTDTQYF | TGTGCCAGCAGCCCACATGGACAGGGGGCTGGGACAGATACGCAGTATTTT
TRBD2 | TRBJ2-7 | NA | TRBV5-8 | CASSSGTSGSIYEQYF | TGTGCCAGCAGCTCCGGGACTAGCGGGTCGATCTACGAGCAGTACTTC
NA | TRBJ2-3 | NA | TRBV5-8 | CASSDWADLTDTQYF | TGTGCCAGCAGCGATTGGGCCGACCTCACAGATACGCAGTATTTT
TRBD2 | TRBJ2-1 | once | TRBV5-6 | CASSLPGLAGNEQFF | TGTGCCAGCAGCCTACCGGGACTAGCGGGCAATGAGCAGTTCTTC
NA | TRBJ2-5 | NA | TRBV2 | CASSDRRALGETQYF | TGTGCCAGCAGTGATCGGCGGGCTCTAGGGGAGACCCAGTACTTC
TRBD1 | TRBJ1-4 | NA | TRBV29-1 | CSVALTGFNEKLFF | TGCAGCGTCGCTTTGACAGGGTTTAATGAAAAACTGTTTTTT
TRBD1 | TRBJ2-1 | NA | TRBV28 | CASRGRDRSYNEQFF | TGTGCCAGCAGGGGCCGGGACAGAAGTTACAATGAGCAGTTCTTC
NA | TRBJ1-6 | NA | TRBV20-1 | CSASRQSSYNSPLHF | TGCAGTGCTAGTAGACAAAGCTCCTATAATTCACCCCTCCACTTT
TRBD1 | TRBJ2-2 | NA | TRBV5-1 | CASSLGTGGAGELFF | TGCGCCAGCAGCTTGGGGACAGGGGGTGCCGGGGAGCTGTTTTTT
TRBD2 | TRBJ2-5 | NA | TRBV9 | CASSASPGTRVGETQYF | TGTGCCAGCAGCGCCTCTCCCGGGACTAGGGTCGGGGAGACCCAGTACTTC
NA | TRBJ2-2 | NA | TRBV5-6 | CASSLSLGELFF | TGTGCCAGCAGCTTATCACTCGGGGAGCTGTTTTTT
NA | TRBJ2-2 | NA | TRBV4-1 | CASSDNLDYTGELFF | TGCGCCAGCAGCGACAATCTAGACTACACCGGGGAGCTGTTTTTT
NA | TRBJ1-5 | NA | TRBV6-2/TRBV6-3 | CASSYSRAYLWPQHF | TGTGCCAGCAGTTACTCGAGGGCCTACCTGTGGCCCCAGCATTTT
TRBD1 | TRBJ2-2 | NA | TRBV28 | CASSSPGQGTGELFF | TGTGCCAGCAGTTCTCCGGGACAGGGAACCGGGGAGCTGTTTTTT
NA | TRBJ2-7 | NA | TRBV12-5 | CASGLVGSGWVGTSYEQYF | TGTGCTAGTGGTTTGGTAGGGTCGGGGTGGGTTGGAACGTCTTACGAGCAGTACTTC
NA | TRBJ2-3 | NA | TRBV27 | CASAPSRGSTDTQYF | TGTGCCAGCGCACCGTCTAGGGGTAGCACAGATACGCAGTATTTT
NA | TRBJ1-2 | NA | TRBV30 | CARAMGRPGGYTF | TGTGCTAGGGCGATGGGAAGGCCGGGGGGCTACACCTTC
NA | TRBJ2-1 | NA | TRBV2 | CASSLGDEQFF | TGTGCCAGCAGCTTAGGGGATGAGCAGTTCTTC
TRBD1 | TRBJ2-1 | NA | TRBV19 | CASSPPTGDEQFF | TGTGCCAGTAGTCCTCCTACAGGGGACGAGCAGTTCTTC
TRBD1 | TRBJ2-7 | NA | TRBV5-6 | CASSLDRGYEQYF | TGTGCCAGCAGCTTGGACAGGGGGTACGAGCAGTACTTC
NA | TRBJ1-1 | NA | TRBV5-1 | CASSLDSEAFF | TGCGCCAGCAGCTTGGATTCTGAAGCTTTCTTT
TRBD1 | TRBJ2-3 | NA | TRBV27 | CASSLSGTGTDTQYF | TGTGCCAGCAGTTTATCGGGGACAGGCACAGATACGCAGTATTTT
NA | TRBJ2-7 | NA | TRBV11-1 | CASSLEGEQYF | TGTGCCAGCAGCTTAGAGGGCGAGCAGTACTTC
NA | TRBJ2-3 | NA | TRBV11-2 | CASSLVGDRRSTDTQYF | TGTGCCAGCAGCTTAGTTGGTGACAGGAGAAGCACAGATACGCAGTATTTT
NA | TRBJ1-1 | NA | TRBV6-5 | CASSYRTNTEAFF | TGTGCCAGCAGTTACCGGACGAACACTGAAGCTTTCTTT
NA | TRBJ1-1 | NA | TRBV5-5 | CASSLYVGGAFF | TGTGCCAGCAGCTTATACGTTGGGGGAGCTTTCTTT
NA | TRBJ1-2 | NA | TRBV7-2 | CASSFSPTALYGYTF | TGTGCCAGCAGCTTTTCACCGACAGCCCTCTATGGCTACACCTTC
NA | TRBJ2-7 | NA | TRBV20-1 | CSARDKEGYF | TGCAGTGCTAGAGATAAGGAGGGGTACTTC
NA | TRBJ2-1 | NA | TRBV29-1 | CSAVHYNEQFF | TGCAGCGCCGTGCATTACAATGAGCAGTTCTTC
NA | TRBJ2-7 | NA | TRBV9 | CASSVGPTSYEQYF | TGTGCCAGCAGCGTAGGGCCCACCTCCTACGAGCAGTACTTC
NA | TRBJ1-1 | NA | TRBV28 | CASSFWGEDTEAFF | TGTGCCAGCAGTTTTTGGGGCGAGGACACTGAAGCTTTCTTT
NA | TRBJ1-5 | NA | TRBV19 | CASMGIVGNQPQHF | TGTGCCAGTATGGGTATAGTGGGGAATCAGCCCCAGCATTTT
NA | TRBJ2-7 | NA | TRBV11-3 | CASSLEGYEQYF | TGTGCCAGCAGCTTAGAAGGGTACGAGCAGTACTTC
NA | TRBJ1-4 | NA | TRBV28 | CASTPSGGAFEKLFF | TGTGCCAGCACCCCCTCGGGGGGCGCCTTTGAAAAACTGTTTTTT
NA | TRBJ2-3 | NA | TRBV5-8 | CASSFGQGTDTQYF | TGTGCCAGCAGCTTTGGGCAGGGAACAGATACGCAGTATTTT
TRBD1 | TRBJ2-1 | NA | TRBV28 | CASRTGVPNEQFF | TGTGCCAGCAGGACAGGGGTGCCCAATGAGCAGTTCTTC
NA | TRBJ2-7 | few | TRBV11-1 | CASSLEGQGSYEQYF | TGTGCCAGCAGCTTAGAAGGCCAGGGGTCCTACGAGCAGTACTTC
TRBD1 | TRBJ1-2 | NA | TRBV28 | CASRDRGQRGHGYTF | TGTGCCAGCAGAGACAGGGGACAGCGAGGCCATGGCTACACCTTC
NA | TRBJ2-2 | NA | TRBV2 | CASRGGTLNSGELFF | TGTGCCAGCAGGGGCGGGACCCTAAACTCCGGGGAGCTGTTTTTT
TRBD2 | TRBJ2-7 | NA | TRBV28 | CASREREGFSYEQYF | TGTGCCAGCAGGGAAAGGGAGGGGTTTTCCTACGAGCAGTACTTC
TRBD2 | TRBJ2-2 | NA | TRBV18 | CASSPRLAGGDTGELFF | TGTGCCAGCTCACCACGTCTAGCGGGAGGAGACACCGGGGAGCTGTTTTTT
NA | TRBJ2-3 | NA | TRBV18 | CASSPWTPTSTDTQYF | TGTGCCAGCTCACCTTGGACACCTACTAGCACAGATACGCAGTATTTT